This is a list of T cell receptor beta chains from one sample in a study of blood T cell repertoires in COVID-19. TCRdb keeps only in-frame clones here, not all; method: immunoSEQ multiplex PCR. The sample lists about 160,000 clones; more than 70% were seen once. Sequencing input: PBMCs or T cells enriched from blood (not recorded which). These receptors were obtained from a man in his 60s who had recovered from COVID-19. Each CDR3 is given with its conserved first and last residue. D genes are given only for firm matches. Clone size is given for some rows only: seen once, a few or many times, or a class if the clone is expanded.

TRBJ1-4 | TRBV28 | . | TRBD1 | CASRTGATTNEKLFF | TGTGCCAGCAGGACAGGGGCCACAACTAATGAAAAACTGTTTTTT
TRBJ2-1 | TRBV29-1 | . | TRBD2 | CSVVLLAGGQYNEQFF | TGCAGCGTTGTTCTACTAGCGGGAGGTCAGTACAATGAGCAGTTCTTC
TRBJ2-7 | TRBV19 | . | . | CASSTRAQGSDEQYF | TGTGCCAGTAGTACCCGGGCCCAGGGAAGCGACGAGCAGTACTTC
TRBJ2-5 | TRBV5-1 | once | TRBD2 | CASSLGTSGGKTQYF | TGCGCCAGCAGCTTGGGGACTAGCGGGGGGAAGACCCAGTACTTC
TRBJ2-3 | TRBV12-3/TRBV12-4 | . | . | CASGGRATDTQYF | TGTGCCAGCGGTGGGCGGGCCACAGATACGCAGTATTTT
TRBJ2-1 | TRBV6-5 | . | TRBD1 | CASSEDRGTNEQFF | TGTGCCAGCAGCGAGGACAGGGGTACCAATGAGCAGTTCTTC
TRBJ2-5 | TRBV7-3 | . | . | CASSLTAQFQETQYF | TGTGCCAGCAGCTTAACGGCCCAGTTTCAAGAGACCCAGTACTTC
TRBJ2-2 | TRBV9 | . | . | CASSHYTGELFF | TGTGCCAGCAGCCACTACACCGGGGAGCTGTTTTTT
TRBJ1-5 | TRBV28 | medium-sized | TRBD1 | CASSGQGGDHQPQHF | TGTGCCAGCAGTGGACAGGGGGGGGACCATCAGCCCCAGCATTTT
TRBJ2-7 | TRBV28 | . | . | CASSLDSSYEQYF | TGTGCCAGCAGTTTGGACAGCTCCTACGAGCAGTACTTC
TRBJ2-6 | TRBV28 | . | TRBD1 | CASSLSVARWTGTLTSGANVLTF | TGTGCCAGCAGTTTGTCTGTCGCGCGATGGACAGGGACCCTAACCTCTGGGGCCAACGTCCTGACTTTC
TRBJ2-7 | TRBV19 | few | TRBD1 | CASSRKGQGFYEQYF | TGTGCCAGTAGCCGTAAGGGACAGGGGTTCTACGAGCAGTACTTC
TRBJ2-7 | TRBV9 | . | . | CASSVDAGFSYEQYF | TGTGCCAGCAGCGTAGATGCAGGCTTCTCCTACGAGCAGTACTTC
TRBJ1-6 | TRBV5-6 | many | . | CASSWRTDSPLHF | TGTGCCAGCAGCTGGAGGACGGATTCACCCCTCCACTTT
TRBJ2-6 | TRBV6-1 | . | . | CASSESPGSGANVLTF | TGTGCCAGCAGTGAATCCCCAGGGTCTGGGGCCAACGTCCTGACTTTC
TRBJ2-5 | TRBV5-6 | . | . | CASSLGVGETQYF | TGTGCCAGCAGCTTGGGGGTCGGGGAGACCCAGTACTTC
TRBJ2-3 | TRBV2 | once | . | CASSPPFTDTQYF | TGTGCCAGCAGCCCCCCCTTTACAGATACGCAGTATTTT
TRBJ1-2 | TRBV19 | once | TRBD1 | CASVGRGLDGYTF | TGTGCCAGTGTCGGCAGGGGGCTCGACGGCTACACCTTC
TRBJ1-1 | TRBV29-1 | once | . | CSVTTGYTEAFF | TGCAGCGTGACAACAGGGTACACTGAAGCTTTCTTT
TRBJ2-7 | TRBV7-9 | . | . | CASSPRPDSLHEQYF | TGTGCCAGCAGCCCCCGCCCGGACAGTCTCCACGAGCAGTACTTC
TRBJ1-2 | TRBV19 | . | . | CASIPRGGPGYGYTF | TGTGCCAGTATTCCGAGAGGCGGGCCTGGCTATGGCTACACCTTC
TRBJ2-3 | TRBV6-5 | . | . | CASTGVADTQYF | TGTGCCAGCACCGGAGTAGCAGATACGCAGTATTTT
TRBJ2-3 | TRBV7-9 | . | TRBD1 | CASSWDRAYTDTQYF | TGTGCCAGCAGCTGGGACAGGGCCTACACAGATACGCAGTATTTT
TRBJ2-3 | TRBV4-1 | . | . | CASSQVGGRQRYATDTQYF | TGCGCCAGCAGCCAAGTTGGGGGCAGACAGCGGTACGCCACAGATACGCAGTATTTT
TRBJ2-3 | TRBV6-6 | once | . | CASSQTGPSSTDTQYF | TGTGCCAGCAGTCAGACAGGTCCCTCAAGCACAGATACGCAGTATTTT
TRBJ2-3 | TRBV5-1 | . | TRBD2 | CASSSGLAGGTTSTDTQYF | TGCGCCAGCAGCTCAGGACTAGCGGGAGGCACTACTAGCACAGATACGCAGTATTTT
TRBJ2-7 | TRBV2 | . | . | CASSLGLSGEQYF | TGTGCCAGCAGTCTGGGACTCTCCGGCGAGCAGTACTTC
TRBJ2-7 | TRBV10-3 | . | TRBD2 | CAISDSGLAGFYSYEQYF | TGTGCCATCAGTGACAGCGGACTAGCGGGGTTCTACTCCTACGAGCAGTACTTC
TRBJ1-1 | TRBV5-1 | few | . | CASRRQVDTEAFF | TGCGCCAGCAGAAGGCAGGTGGACACTGAAGCTTTCTTT
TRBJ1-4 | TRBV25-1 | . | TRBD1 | CASSTPDRINEKLFF | TGTGCCAGCAGTACTCCGGACAGGATTAATGAAAAACTGTTTTTT
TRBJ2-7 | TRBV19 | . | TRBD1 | CASSIKGPRDSSYEQYF | TGTGCCAGTAGTATAAAGGGCCCCCGGGACAGCTCCTACGAGCAGTACTTC
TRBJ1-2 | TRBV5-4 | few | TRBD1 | CASSLFTGGNYGYTF | TGTGCCAGCAGCTTGTTCACAGGGGGGAACTATGGCTACACCTTC
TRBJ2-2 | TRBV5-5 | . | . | CASSLLRSTGELFF | TGTGCCAGCAGCTTGTTGCGTAGCACCGGGGAGCTGTTTTTT
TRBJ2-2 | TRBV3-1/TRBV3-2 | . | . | CASSARGGGLRRTGELFF | TGTGCCAGCAGCGCCCGGGGCGGGGGCCTCAGACGCACCGGGGAGCTGTTTTTT
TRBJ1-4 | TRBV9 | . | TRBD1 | CASSEGIGQGTIEKLFF | TGTGCCAGCAGCGAAGGGATTGGACAGGGCACGATTGAAAAACTGTTTTTT
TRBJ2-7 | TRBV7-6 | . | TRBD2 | CASSLGSSGGAYEQYF | TGTGCCAGCAGCTTAGGTTCCAGCGGGGGGGCATACGAGCAGTACTTC
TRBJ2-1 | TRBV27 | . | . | CASIKLGSGTNEQFF | TGTGCCAGCATTAAGCTAGGTTCGGGAACCAATGAGCAGTTCTTC
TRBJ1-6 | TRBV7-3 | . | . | CASSSAGLGNSPLHF | TGTGCCAGCAGCTCGGCAGGGCTAGGCAATTCACCCCTCCACTTT
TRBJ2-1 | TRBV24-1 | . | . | CATSDPQQVGFRNNEQFF | TGTGCCACCAGTGATCCCCAACAGGTGGGGTTCCGCAACAATGAGCAGTTCTTC
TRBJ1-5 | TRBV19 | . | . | CASSISSGYSNQPQHF | TGTGCCAGTAGTATTAGCTCGGGGTATAGCAATCAGCCCCAGCATTTT
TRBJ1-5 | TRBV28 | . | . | CASSLGGDFNQPQHF | TGTGCCAGCAGTTTAGGCGGGGACTTCAATCAGCCCCAGCATTTT
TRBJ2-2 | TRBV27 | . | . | CASRRGRDTGELFF | TGTGCCAGCAGAAGGGGCAGGGACACCGGGGAGCTGTTTTTT
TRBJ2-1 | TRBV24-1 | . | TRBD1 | CATSESTGGRDEQFF | TGTGCCACCAGTGAATCCACAGGGGGGCGGGATGAGCAGTTCTTC
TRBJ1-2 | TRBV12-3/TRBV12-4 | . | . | CASSPREGYGYTF | TGTGCCAGCAGCCCCAGGGAAGGCTATGGCTACACCTTC
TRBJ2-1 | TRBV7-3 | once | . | CASSSTGLNEQFF | TGTGCCAGCTCCTCCACGGGACTCAATGAGCAGTTCTTC